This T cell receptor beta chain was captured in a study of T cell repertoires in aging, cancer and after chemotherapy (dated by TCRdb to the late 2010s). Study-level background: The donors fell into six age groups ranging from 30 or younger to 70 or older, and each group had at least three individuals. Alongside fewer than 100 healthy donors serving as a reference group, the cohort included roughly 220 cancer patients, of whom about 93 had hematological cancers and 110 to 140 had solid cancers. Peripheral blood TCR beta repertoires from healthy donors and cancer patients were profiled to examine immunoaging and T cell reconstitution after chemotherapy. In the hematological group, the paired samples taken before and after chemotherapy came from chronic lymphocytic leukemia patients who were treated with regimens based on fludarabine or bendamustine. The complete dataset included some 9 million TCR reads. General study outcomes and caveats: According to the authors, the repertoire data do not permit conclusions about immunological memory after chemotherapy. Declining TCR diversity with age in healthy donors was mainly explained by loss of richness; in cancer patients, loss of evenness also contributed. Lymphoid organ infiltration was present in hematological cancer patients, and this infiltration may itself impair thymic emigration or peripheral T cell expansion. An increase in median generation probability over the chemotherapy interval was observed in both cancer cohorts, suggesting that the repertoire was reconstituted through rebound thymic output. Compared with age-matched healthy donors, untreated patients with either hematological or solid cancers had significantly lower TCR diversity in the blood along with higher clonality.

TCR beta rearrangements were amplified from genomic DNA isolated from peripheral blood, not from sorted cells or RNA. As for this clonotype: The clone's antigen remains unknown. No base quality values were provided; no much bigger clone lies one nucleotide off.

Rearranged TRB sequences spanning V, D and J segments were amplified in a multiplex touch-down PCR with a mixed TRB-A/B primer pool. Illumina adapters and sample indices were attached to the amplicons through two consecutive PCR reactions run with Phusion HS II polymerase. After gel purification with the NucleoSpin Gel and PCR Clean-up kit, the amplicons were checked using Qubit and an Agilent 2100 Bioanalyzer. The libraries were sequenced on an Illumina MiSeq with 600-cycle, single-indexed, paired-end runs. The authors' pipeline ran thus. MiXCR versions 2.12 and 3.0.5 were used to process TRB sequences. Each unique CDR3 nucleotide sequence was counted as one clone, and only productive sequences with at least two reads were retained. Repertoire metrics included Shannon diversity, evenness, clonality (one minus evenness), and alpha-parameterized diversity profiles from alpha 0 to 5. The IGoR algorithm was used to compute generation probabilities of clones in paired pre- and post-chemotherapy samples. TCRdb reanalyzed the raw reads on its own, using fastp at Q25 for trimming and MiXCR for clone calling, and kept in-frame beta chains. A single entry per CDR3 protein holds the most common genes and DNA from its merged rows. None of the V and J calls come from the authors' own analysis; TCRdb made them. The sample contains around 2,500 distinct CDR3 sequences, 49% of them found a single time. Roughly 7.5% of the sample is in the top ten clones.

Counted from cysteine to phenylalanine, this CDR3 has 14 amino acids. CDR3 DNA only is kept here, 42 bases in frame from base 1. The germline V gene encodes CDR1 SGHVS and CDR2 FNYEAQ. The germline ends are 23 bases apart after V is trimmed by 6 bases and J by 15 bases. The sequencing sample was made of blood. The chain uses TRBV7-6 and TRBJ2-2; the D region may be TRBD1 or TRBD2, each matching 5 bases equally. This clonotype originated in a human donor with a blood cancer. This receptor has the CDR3 CASSYQDRGDGMFF. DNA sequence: TGTGCCAGCAGTTACCAGGATCGAGGGGACGGGATGTTTTTT.